The 6 T cell receptor beta chains in this list originate from one sample, sequenced in a study of shared clonotypes between healthy human individuals (TCRdb year 2020). The method was the immunoSEQ multiplex PCR assay. In TCRdb, the immuneACCESS table is reduced to in-frame sequences with V and J assigned. These tables do not hold every clone; where another copy was compared, an unresolved V gene accounts for under half, and the others remain unexplained. Counted in this sample were approximately 500,000 clones; 90% to 97% of them appeared once. Roughly 0.06% of the sample is held by the ten biggest clonotypes. Sequenced sample: naive CD4+ T cells sorted from blood. The cell subset or site label here, explained by the study, means: CD45RA+ positively selected. All receptors come from a woman in her 30s in good health.

The rearrangement links TRBV28 to TRBJ2-3; tentatively, D is TRBD1 or TRBD2 (5 bases each). The CDR3 contains 15 residues. The germline V gene encodes CDR1 MDHEN and CDR2 SYDVKM. Trimming cost V 7 bases and J 1 base, with 15 bases left between them. The CDR3 coding sequence is TGTGCCAGCACCCTGCCCCTGGGGGGCACAGATACGCAGTATTTT. As protein: CASTLPLGGTDTQYF.

This clone has a single count. V gene TRBV29-1 combines with J gene TRBJ2-7, with 15 bases aligning to TRBD2. V shed 4 bases and J 9 bases; nucleotides not matched to a gene: 16. Germline V CDR1 and CDR2: SQVTM, ANQGSEA. There are 17 residues in the CDR3. In DNA form, the CDR3 reads TGCAGCGTTGGAGAGGGGACTAGCGGGAGGTTGGCTCTACCGCAGTACTTC. This sequence encodes CSVGEGTSGRLALPQYF.

V gene TRBV25-1 combines with J gene TRBJ2-5; D is possibly TRBD2 (5 bases). The CDR3 spans 16 residues. The ends were cut back, 1 base at V and 11 bases at J, with 23 bases in the middle. Germline V gene lookup returns CDR1 MGHDK and CDR2 SYGVNS. This chain's CDR3 is CASSELLTPTVGEQYF. The CDR3 DNA reads TGTGCCAGCAGTGAATTATTGACCCCAACCGTGGGAGAGCAGTACTTC. Using reference TRBV25-1 and TRBJ2-5 for the parts outside the CDR3, the full variable domain is EADIYQTPRYLVIGTGKKITLECSQTMGHDKMYWYQQDPGMELHLIHYSYGVNSTEKGDLSSESTVSRIRTEHFPLTLESARPSHTSQYLCASSELLTPTVGEQYFGPGTRLLVL.

Comment on this clone: Other nucleotide sequences in the sample specify the same CDR3. The chain is built from TRBV28 and TRBJ1-1, with D possibly TRBD1 on 5 matching bases. The V gene lost 6 bases and the J gene lost 1 base, with 9 bases spanning the gap. Germline V gene lookup returns CDR1 MDHEN and CDR2 SYDVKM. This CDR3 contains 13 residues. CDR3 nucleotides: TGTGCCAGCAGCTCCGGACAGAACACTGAAGCTTTCTTT. Protein product: CASSSGQNTEAFF. Based on the CDR3 plus reference TRBV28 and TRBJ1-1, the full variable domain is DVKVTQSSRYLVKRTGEKVFLECVQDMDHENMFWYRQDPGLGLRLIYFSYDVKMKEKGDIPEGYSVSREKKERFSLILESASTNQTSMYLCASSSGQNTEAFFGQGTRLTVV.

This chain connects TRBV19 to TRBJ1-4; TRBD1 is a possible D gene (5 bases). The CDR3 runs to 14 residues. In germline, CDR1 is LNHDA, CDR2 SQIVND (reference sequence). V lost 7 bases and J 6 bases, leaving 15 bases between the germline ends. CDR3 protein: CASKRGRVDEKLFF. The CDR3 bases are TGTGCCAGTAAGCGGGGCAGGGTGGATGAAAAACTGTTTTTT.

The chain recombines TRBV6-5 with TRBJ1-5, with 9 positions matching TRBD1. The germline V gene encodes CDR1 MNHEY and CDR2 SVGAGI. The CDR3 sequence is 14 residues long. The V gene end was trimmed by 6 bases and the J gene end by 7 bases; junction bases not matched to a gene: 7. The DNA of the CDR3 is TGTGCCAGCAGCCGGACAGGGGTTGGACAGCCCCAGCATTTT. Protein: CASSRTGVGQPQHF.